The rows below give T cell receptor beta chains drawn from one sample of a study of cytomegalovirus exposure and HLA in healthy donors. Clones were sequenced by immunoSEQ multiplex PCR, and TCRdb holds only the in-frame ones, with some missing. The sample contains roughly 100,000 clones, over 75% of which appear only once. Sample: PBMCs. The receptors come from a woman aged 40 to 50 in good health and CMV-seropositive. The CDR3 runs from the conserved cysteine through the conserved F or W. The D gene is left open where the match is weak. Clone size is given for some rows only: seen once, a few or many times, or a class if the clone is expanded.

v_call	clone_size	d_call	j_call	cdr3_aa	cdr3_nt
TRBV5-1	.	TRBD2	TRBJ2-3	CASSFGRSADTQYF	TGCGCCAGCAGCTTCGGGAGGTCGGCAGATACGCAGTATTTT
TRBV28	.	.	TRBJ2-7	CASSLAVTGFSHEQYF	TGTGCCAGCAGTTTAGCCGTTACAGGGTTCAGCCACGAGCAGTACTTC
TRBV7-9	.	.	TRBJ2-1	CASSLFRGPTAGTYNEQFF	TGTGCCAGCAGCCTCTTCAGAGGACCGACGGCGGGTACCTACAATGAGCAGTTCTTC
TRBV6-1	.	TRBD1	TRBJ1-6	CASSESLGQGKEYNSPLHF	TGTGCCAGCAGTGAAAGTTTAGGACAGGGAAAGGAGTATAATTCACCCCTCCACTTT
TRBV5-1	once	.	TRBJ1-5	CASSPAGGNQPQHF	TGCGCCAGCAGTCCCGCAGGAGGTAATCAGCCCCAGCATTTT
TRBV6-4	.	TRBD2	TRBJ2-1	CASSPAGGTYNEQFF	TGTGCCAGCAGTCCAGCGGGGGGAACCTACAATGAGCAGTTCTTC
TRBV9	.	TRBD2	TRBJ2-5	CASSVEAGGVNF	TGTGCCAGCAGCGTAGAGGCGGGGGGCGTGAACTTC
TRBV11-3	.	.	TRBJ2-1	CASSPNTGYNEQFF	TGTGCCAGCAGCCCCAACACAGGGTACAATGAGCAGTTCTTC
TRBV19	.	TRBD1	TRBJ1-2	CASNPRQGNGYTF	TGTGCCAGTAACCCCAGACAGGGAAATGGCTACACCTTC
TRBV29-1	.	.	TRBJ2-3	CSVPRGDTQYF	TGCAGCGTTCCCAGGGGAGATACGCAGTATTTT
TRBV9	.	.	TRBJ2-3	CASSVARGLDQFTDTQYF	TGTGCCAGCAGCGTAGCCCGAGGGTTGGATCAATTCACAGATACGCAGTATTTT
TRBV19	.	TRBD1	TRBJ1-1	CASIQGGDRGKNTEAFF	TGTGCCAGTATCCAGGGGGGAGACAGGGGGAAGAACACTGAAGCTTTCTTT
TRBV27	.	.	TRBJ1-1	CASSFHGRANTEAFF	TGTGCCAGCAGTTTTCACGGTAGAGCGAACACTGAAGCTTTCTTT
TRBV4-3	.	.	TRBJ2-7	CASSQVPSSSSYEQYF	TGCGCCAGCAGCCAAGTACCTAGTTCTAGTTCCTACGAGCAGTACTTC
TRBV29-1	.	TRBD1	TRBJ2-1	CSVDWAGQGRNEQFF	TGCAGCGTTGACTGGGCGGGACAGGGGCGAAATGAGCAGTTCTTC
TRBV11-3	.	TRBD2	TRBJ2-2	CASSPSSSGRANTGELFF	TGTGCCAGCAGCCCGAGTTCTAGCGGGAGGGCAAACACCGGGGAGCTGTTTTTT
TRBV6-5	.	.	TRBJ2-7	CASSSRVLYEQYF	TGTGCCAGTTCATCCCGGGTACTCTACGAGCAGTACTTC
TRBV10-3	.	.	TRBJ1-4	CAISDGGNEKLFF	TGTGCCATCAGTGATGGAGGGAACGAAAAACTGTTTTTT
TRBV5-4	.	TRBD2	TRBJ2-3	CASSLWAGGTDTQYF	TGTGCCAGCAGCTTGTGGGCGGGGGGGACAGATACGCAGTATTTT
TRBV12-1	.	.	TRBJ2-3	CASSLGGPDTQYF	TGTGCCAGCAGCTTGGGGGGTCCAGATACGCAGTATTTT
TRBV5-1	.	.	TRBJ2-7	CASSFSLQGSYEQYF	TGCGCCAGCAGCTTTTCATTGCAGGGTAGCTACGAGCAGTACTTC
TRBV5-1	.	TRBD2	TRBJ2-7	CASGPSPSGLRYEQYF	TGCGCCAGCGGACCCTCCCCTAGCGGCCTTCGGTACGAGCAGTACTTC
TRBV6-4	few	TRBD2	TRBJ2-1	CASSDSSGRLNEQFF	TGTGCCAGCAGTGACTCGAGCGGGAGGTTAAATGAGCAGTTCTTC
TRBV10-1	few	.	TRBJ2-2	CASSESGGGTLGELFF	TGCGCCAGCAGTGAGTCGGGTGGGGGGACCCTCGGGGAGCTGTTTTTT
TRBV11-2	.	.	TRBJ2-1	CASSLMGGNEQFF	TGTGCCAGCAGCTTGATGGGGGGCAATGAGCAGTTCTTC
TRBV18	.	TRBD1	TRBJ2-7	CASSPLTGSGEQYF	TGTGCCAGCTCACCCTTGACAGGGTCGGGTGAGCAGTACTTC
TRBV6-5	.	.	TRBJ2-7	CASSYSGAYYEQYF	TGTGCCAGCAGTTACTCTGGGGCGTACTACGAGCAGTACTTC
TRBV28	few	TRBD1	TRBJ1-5	CASRGQGTVNSNQPQHF	TGTGCCAGCAGGGGACAGGGCACGGTTAATAGCAATCAGCCCCAGCATTTT
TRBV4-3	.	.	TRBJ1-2	CASSLVGANYGYTF	TGCGCCAGCAGCCTAGTAGGAGCTAACTATGGCTACACCTTC